These 27 T cell receptor beta chains originate from one sample sequenced in a study of PD-1 blockade in classical Hodgkin lymphoma. TCRdb keeps only in-frame clones here, not all; method: immunoSEQ multiplex PCR. The sample records some 12,000 clones, just under 85% being singletons. In every patient, relapse followed autologous stem cell transplantation, while exposure to brentuximab vedotin differed. The sample in question was peripheral blood mononuclear cells (PBMCs), obtained before the second cycle of nivolumab. Receptor source: a human donor with classical Hodgkin lymphoma.

The chain recombines TRBV4-1 with TRBJ2-7; 9 bases are a match to TRBD2. The ends lost 4 bases at V and 4 bases at J; junction bases unmatched: 8. Germline V gene sequence: CDR1 MGHRA, CDR2 YSYEKL. The CDR3 runs to 15 residues. In DNA form, the CDR3 reads TGCGCCAGCAGCCCCAACCTTGCGGGGGGGTACGAGCAGTACTTC. It encodes CASSPNLAGGYEQYF.

V gene TRBV5-1 combines with J gene TRBJ1-2; maybe TRBD1 (5 bases). The germline CDR1 and CDR2 sequences are SGHRS and YFSETQ. V was shortened by 5 bases and J by 7 bases, with 12 bases between the two germline ends. The CDR3 extends over 12 amino acids. The CDR3 DNA sequence: TGCGCCAGCAGTTCCGGCGGGGGTGGCTACACCTTC. Protein sequence: CASSSGGGGYTF.

CDR3 protein: CASSLATGGNQPQHF. CDR3 DNA: TGTGCCAGCAGCTTAGCCACAGGGGGCAATCAGCCCCAGCATTTT. V is TRBV7-8 and J is TRBJ1-5, with 7 bases aligning to TRBD1. The CDR3 runs to 15 residues. V lost 0 bases, J lost 2 bases, and 1 base stayed unmatched. Germline CDR1 and CDR2: SGHVS and FQNEAQ.

The rearrangement uses TRBV9 and TRBJ2-7; D is unresolved. Trimming took off 7 bases at V and 2 bases at J, with 16 bases between the two ends. This CDR3 comprises 14 residues. CDR1 is SGDLS and CDR2 is YYNGEE in the germline V gene. CDR3 amino acids: CASGGGPLTYEQYF. The CDR3 DNA follows: TGTGCCAGCGGCGGTGGTCCTCTTACCTACGAGCAGTACTTC.

The chain employs TRBV28 and TRBJ1-3; no clear D gene. Germline V gene lookup returns CDR1 MDHEN and CDR2 SYDVKM. This CDR3 contains 16 residues. V lost 5 bases and J 0 bases, leaving 14 bases between the germline ends. This chain's CDR3 is CASSGRRILSGNTIYF. The CDR3 DNA sequence: TGTGCCAGCAGTGGGCGACGGATCCTCTCTGGAAACACCATATATTTT.

This chain joins TRBV7-9 and TRBJ2-2; D gene unclear. V was trimmed by 1 base and J by 1 base, leaving 7 bases between them. The CDR3 extends over 15 amino acids. The germline V gene has CDR1 SEHNR and CDR2 FQNEAQ (reference sequence). This chain's CDR3 is CASSLGRQNTGELFF. The CDR3, as DNA: TGTGCCAGCAGCTTAGGTCGGCAGAACACCGGGGAGCTGTTTTTT.

This sequence joins TRBV7-9 and TRBJ1-3; tentatively, D is TRBD1 (6 bases). The CDR3 contains 14 residues. Germline V lookup: CDR1 SEHNR, CDR2 FQNEAQ (reference sequence). V was clipped by 6 bases and J by 0 bases, with 9 bases between them. The CDR3 bases are TGTGCCAGCAGGTGGGGGGCCTCTGGAAACACCATATATTTT. This encodes CASRWGASGNTIYF.

This clone has more than one count but fewer than ten. V and J are TRBV9 and TRBJ2-1; D is unresolved. Trimming removed 0 bases from V and 1 base from J, with 2 bases in between. The CDR3 contains 13 residues. Germline lookup yields CDR1 SGDLS and CDR2 YYNGEE. CDR3 DNA sequence: TGTGCCAGCAGCGTAGGGTCCTACAATGAGCAGTTCTTC. This gives the protein CASSVGSYNEQFF.

This rearrangement joins TRBV4-3 to TRBJ1-2, with D uncertain. CDR1 and CDR2 from the germline V gene are LGHNA and YSLEER. This CDR3 spans 14 amino acids. Trimming shortened V by 0 bases and J by 4 bases, and 9 bases separated the two germline ends. CDR3 residues: CASSQDEGIYGYTF. DNA of the CDR3: TGCGCCAGCAGCCAAGATGAGGGAATCTATGGCTACACCTTC.

This rearrangement joins TRBV5-1 to TRBJ2-7; D is ambiguous. In germline, CDR1 is SGHRS, CDR2 YFSETQ. The length of the CDR3 is 13 residues. With 0 bases removed from V and 6 bases from J, the gap between germline ends came to 10 bases. The CDR3 DNA reads TGCGCCAGCAGCTTGGACCCGACGTCCGAGCAGTACTTC. Its protein is CASSLDPTSEQYF.

This sequence joins TRBV5-1 and TRBJ1-1; D may be TRBD1 (5 bases). Trimming removed 1 base from V and 1 base from J, with 5 bases in between. CDR3 length: 13 residues. From germline, CDR1 is SGHRS and CDR2 YFSETQ. The CDR3, as DNA: TGCGCCAGCAGCTTGACAGGGAACACTGAAGCTTTCTTT. Translating gives CASSLTGNTEAFF.

For the CDR3, the DNA is TGCGCCAGCAGCCAAGACGGGGCCTCCTTTGTGGGGGGAAACACCATATATTTT. Encoded protein: CASSQDGASFVGGNTIYF. The V gene is TRBV4-1, the J gene TRBJ1-3; TRBD1 might be the D (5 bases). Per the germline V gene, CDR1 is MGHRA and CDR2 is YSYEKL. V was cut by 0 bases and J by 4 bases, with 19 bases left in between. The CDR3 spans 18 residues.

The chain is built from TRBV5-1 and TRBJ2-3; D is possibly TRBD2 (7 bases). The V and J ends lost 0 bases and 1 base respectively, with 15 bases between them. The CDR3 has 17 amino acids. The germline gives CDR1 SGHRS, CDR2 YFSETQ. CDR3 nucleotide sequence: TGCGCCAGCAGCTTGGAGGGGGGGTCGTTTGGCACAGATACGCAGTATTTT. The encoded protein is CASSLEGGSFGTDTQYF.

This clone has a single count. The rearrangement joins TRBV4-2 to TRBJ2-5; 10 nucleotides agree with TRBD2. The J segment lost 4 bases and the V segment lost 4 bases, leaving 9 bases of the junction unmatched. This CDR3 region has 16 residues. The germline CDR1 and CDR2 sequences are LGHNA and YNFKEQ. CDR3 sequence: CASSPLAGGGSETQYF. In DNA form, the CDR3 reads TGTGCCAGCAGCCCTTTAGCGGGGGGAGGATCAGAGACCCAGTACTTC.

The chain recombines TRBV6-5 with TRBJ1-5; tentative D call: TRBD1 (6 bases). CDR1 and CDR2 from the germline V gene are MNHEY and SVGAGI. The CDR3 consists of 14 residues. Between the trimmed V and J ends, which lost 6 bases and 5 bases, there was a span of 14 bases. The CDR3 spells CASRPRQAYQPQHF. CDR3 bases: TGTGCCAGCAGACCCCGACAGGCATATCAGCCCCAGCATTTT.

This chain joins TRBV18 and TRBJ2-7; no firm D call. Germline lookup yields CDR1 KGHSH and CDR2 LQKENI. Trimming shortened V by 2 bases and J by 0 bases, and 14 bases separated the two germline ends. CDR3 size: 16 residues. The CDR3 loop reads CASSPSSGTSSYEQYF. CDR3 bases: TGTGCCAGCTCACCATCGTCGGGTACCTCCTCCTACGAGCAGTACTTC.

The chain has TRBV5-4 and TRBJ2-5, with 8 bases fitting TRBD2. The CDR3 contains 14 residues. The germline V gene has CDR1 SGHNT and CDR2 YYREEE (reference sequence). The V segment lost 6 bases and the J segment 5 bases; nucleotides outside the gene matches: 9. CDR3 sequence: CASKTGGEWETQYF. CDR3 in DNA: TGTGCCAGCAAAACGGGAGGGGAATGGGAGACCCAGTACTTC.

This sequence joins TRBV5-4 and TRBJ2-5; 8 bases are a match to TRBD1. The CDR3 has 16 amino acids. Germline CDR1 and CDR2: SGHNT and YYREEE (reference sequence). Trimming took 4 bases from V and 5 from J; bases not matched to a gene: 13. The CDR3 reads CASSLPGQGGVETQYF. CDR3 sequence (DNA): TGTGCCAGCAGCCTTCCTGGACAGGGTGGAGTGGAGACCCAGTACTTC.

V gene TRBV27 combines with J gene TRBJ1-1; no clear D. V was pared by 4 bases and J by 1 base, with 16 bases between. Germline CDR1 MNHEY, CDR2 SMNVEV (reference sequence). The CDR3 length is 16 residues. CDR3 nucleotide sequence: TGTGCCAGCAGTTCACGGCCCTCCCCCAGGAACACTGAAGCTTTCTTT. Protein sequence: CASSSRPSPRNTEAFF.

The J gene is TRBJ1-2, the V gene TRBV10-3; possible D gene TRBD1, 5 bases. This CDR3 contains 14 residues. V lost 2 bases to trimming and J lost 6 bases, with 13 bases between them. The V gene's germline CDR1 is ENHRY and CDR2 SYGVKD. DNA of the CDR3: TGTGCCATCAGTGAGACAACCTTCAGGGATGGCTACACCTTC. Protein product: CAISETTFRDGYTF.

The gene calls are TRBV5-4 and TRBJ2-1; D is uncertain. The CDR3 is made up of 15 amino acids. V was cut by 1 base and J by 2 bases, with 10 bases left in between. Germline V gene sequence: CDR1 SGHNT, CDR2 YYREEE (reference sequence). The CDR3 DNA sequence: TGTGCCAGCAGCTTGCGACGGGTAACCTACAATGAGCAGTTCTTC. Its protein is CASSLRRVTYNEQFF.

This sequence joins TRBV25-1 and TRBJ2-5, with 9 positions matching TRBD1. The germline V gene encodes CDR1 MGHDK and CDR2 SYGVNS. Trimming at V came to 5 bases and at J to 5 bases, leaving 6 bases not matched to a gene. The CDR3 totals 14 residues. DNA of the CDR3: TGTGCCAGCAGTCTTACAGGGGGCGAGGAGACCCAGTACTTC. It translates to CASSLTGGEETQYF.

The chain combines TRBV14 with TRBJ2-3, with D unclear. Trimming cost V 2 bases and J 1 base, with 10 bases left between them. Germline CDR1 is SGHDN and CDR2 is FVKESK. The length of the CDR3 is 15 residues. CDR3 amino acids: CASSQILAGTDTQYF. The CDR3 nucleotides are TGTGCCAGCAGCCAAATTTTGGCTGGCACAGATACGCAGTATTTT.

The V gene is TRBV27, the J gene TRBJ1-2; possibly TRBD1 for D (5 bases). The CDR3 extends over 14 amino acids. CDR1 and CDR2 from the germline V gene are MNHEY and SMNVEV (reference sequence). Trimming pared 2 bases from V and 8 bases from J, leaving 15 bases between. The CDR3 sequence is CASSLEGRTNGYTF. The CDR3 DNA reads TGTGCCAGCAGTTTAGAGGGGCGAACAAACGGCTACACCTTC.

The rearrangement joins TRBV5-6 to TRBJ2-5; D uncertain. The CDR3 contains 13 residues. Germline CDR1 and CDR2: SGHDT and YYEEEE. Deletions cut 0 bases from V and 5 bases from J, with 8 bases between. This CDR3 is CASSLGFLETQYF. CDR3 nucleotide sequence: TGTGCCAGCAGCTTGGGGTTCTTGGAGACCCAGTACTTC.

This clone has a single count. The V gene is TRBV4-2, the J gene TRBJ2-7; possibly TRBD2 for D (7 bases). CDR1 and CDR2 (germline): LGHNA, YNFKEQ. V gave up 7 bases and J gave up 2 bases, with 18 bases separating them. The CDR3 sequence is 15 residues long. The CDR3 reads CASNLGGPSTYEQYF. The CDR3, as DNA: TGTGCCAGCAACCTCGGGGGGCCCTCAACCTACGAGCAGTACTTC.

This clone has a single count. The chain combines TRBV20-1 with TRBJ2-3; D could derive from TRBD1 or TRBD2 (5 bases each). Trimming stripped 3 bases from V and 10 bases from J, with 11 bases between. There are 11 residues in the CDR3. The germline CDR1 and CDR2 sequences are DFQATT and SNEGSKA (reference sequence). The CDR3 DNA reads as TGCAGTGCTAGTGGGGCTAGCTCGCAGTATTTT. Protein product: CSASGASSQYF.